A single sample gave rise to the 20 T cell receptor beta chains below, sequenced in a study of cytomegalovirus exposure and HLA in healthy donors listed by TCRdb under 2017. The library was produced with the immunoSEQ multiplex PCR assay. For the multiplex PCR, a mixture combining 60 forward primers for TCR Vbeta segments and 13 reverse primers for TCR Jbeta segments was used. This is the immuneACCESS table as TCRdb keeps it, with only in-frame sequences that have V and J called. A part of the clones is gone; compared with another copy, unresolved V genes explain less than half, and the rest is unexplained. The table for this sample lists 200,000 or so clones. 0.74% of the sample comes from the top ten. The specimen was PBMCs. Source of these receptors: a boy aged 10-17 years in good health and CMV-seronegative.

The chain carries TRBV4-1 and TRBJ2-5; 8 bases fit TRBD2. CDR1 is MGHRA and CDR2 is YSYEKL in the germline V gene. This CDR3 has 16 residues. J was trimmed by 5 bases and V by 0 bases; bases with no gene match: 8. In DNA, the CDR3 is TGCGCCAGCAGCCAAGAATCGGGGGGGCCTGGGGAGACCCAGTACTTC. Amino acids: CASSQESGGPGETQYF.

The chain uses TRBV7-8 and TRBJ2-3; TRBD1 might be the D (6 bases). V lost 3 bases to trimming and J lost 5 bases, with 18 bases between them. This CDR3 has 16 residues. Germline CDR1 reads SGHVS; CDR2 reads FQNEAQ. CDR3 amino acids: CASSLKGGILKDTQYF. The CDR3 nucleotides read TGTGCCAGCAGCTTGAAAGGGGGAATATTAAAAGATACGCAGTATTTT.

CDR3 protein: CASSQGRTGGLEGYTF. In DNA, the CDR3 is TGCGCCAGCAGCCAAGGAAGGACAGGGGGCCTCGAAGGCTACACCTTC. This chain connects TRBV4-1 to TRBJ1-2; 11 positions agree with TRBD1. Germline V gene lookup returns CDR1 MGHRA and CDR2 YSYEKL. Unmatched junction bases numbered 9, after V lost 1 base and J lost 8 bases. The CDR3 sequence is 16 residues long.

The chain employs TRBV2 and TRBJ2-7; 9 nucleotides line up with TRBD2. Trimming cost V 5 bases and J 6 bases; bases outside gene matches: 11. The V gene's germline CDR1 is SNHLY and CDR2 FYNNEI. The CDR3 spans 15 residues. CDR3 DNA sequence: TGTGCCAGCAGTTTTGGGGCGGGGGGGGTAAGCGAGCAGTACTTC. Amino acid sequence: CASSFGAGGVSEQYF.

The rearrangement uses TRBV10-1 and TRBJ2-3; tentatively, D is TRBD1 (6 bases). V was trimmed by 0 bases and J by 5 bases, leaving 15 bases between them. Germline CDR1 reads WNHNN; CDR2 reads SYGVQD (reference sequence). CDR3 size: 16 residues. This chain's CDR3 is CASSESGHQEGDTQYF. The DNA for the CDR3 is TGCGCCAGCAGTGAGTCGGGACACCAAGAAGGAGATACGCAGTATTTT.

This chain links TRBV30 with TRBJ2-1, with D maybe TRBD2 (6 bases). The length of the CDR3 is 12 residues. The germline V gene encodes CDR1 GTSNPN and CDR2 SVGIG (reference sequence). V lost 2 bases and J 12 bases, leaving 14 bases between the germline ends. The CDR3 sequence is CAWSPQTAGQFF. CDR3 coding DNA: TGTGCCTGGAGTCCACAGACAGCGGGGCAGTTCTTC.

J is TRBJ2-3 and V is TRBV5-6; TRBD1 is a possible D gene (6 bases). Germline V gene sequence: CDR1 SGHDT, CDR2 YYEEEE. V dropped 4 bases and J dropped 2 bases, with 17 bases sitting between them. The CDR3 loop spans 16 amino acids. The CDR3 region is CASSRYRVGATDTQYF. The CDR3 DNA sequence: TGTGCCAGCAGCAGATACAGGGTCGGGGCCACAGATACGCAGTATTTT.

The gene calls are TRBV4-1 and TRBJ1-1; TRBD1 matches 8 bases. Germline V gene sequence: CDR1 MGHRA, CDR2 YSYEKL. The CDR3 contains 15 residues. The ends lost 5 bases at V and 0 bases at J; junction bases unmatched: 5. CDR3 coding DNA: TGCGCCAGCAGCACCAGGACAGGGATGAACACTGAAGCTTTCTTT. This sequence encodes CASSTRTGMNTEAFF.

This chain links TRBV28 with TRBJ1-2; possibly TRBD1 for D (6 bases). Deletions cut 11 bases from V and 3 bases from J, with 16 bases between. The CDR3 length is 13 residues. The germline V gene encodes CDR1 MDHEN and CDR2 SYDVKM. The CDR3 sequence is CAGQRPGDYGYTF. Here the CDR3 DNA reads TGTGCCGGCCAACGGCCAGGGGACTATGGCTACACCTTC.

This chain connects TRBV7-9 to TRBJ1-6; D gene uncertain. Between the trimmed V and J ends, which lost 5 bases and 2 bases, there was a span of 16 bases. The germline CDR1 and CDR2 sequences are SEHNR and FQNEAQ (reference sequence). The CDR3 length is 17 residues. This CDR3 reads CASSQAPGYAYNSPLHF. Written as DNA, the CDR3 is TGTGCCAGCAGCCAGGCCCCGGGATACGCCTATAATTCACCCCTCCACTTT.

This chain's CDR3 is CASSPEGHTNYGYTF. CDR3 nucleotides: TGTGCCAGCAGCCCAGAAGGACATACTAACTATGGCTACACCTTC. The rearrangement joins TRBV9 to TRBJ1-2; a weak D match, TRBD1 (5 bases). The V and J ends lost 4 bases and 0 bases respectively, with 13 bases between them. The CDR3 is made up of 15 amino acids. Germline V gene lookup returns CDR1 SGDLS and CDR2 YYNGEE.

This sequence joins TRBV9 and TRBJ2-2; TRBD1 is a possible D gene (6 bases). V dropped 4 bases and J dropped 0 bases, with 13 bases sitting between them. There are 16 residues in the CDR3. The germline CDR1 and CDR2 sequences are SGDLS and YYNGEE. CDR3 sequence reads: CASSLGDTPNTGELFF. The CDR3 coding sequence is TGTGCCAGCAGCCTGGGGGACACTCCGAACACCGGGGAGCTGTTTTTT.

CDR3 sequence: CASSRRDDRAYGYTF. The CDR3 DNA sequence: TGTGCCAGCAGCCGACGGGACGACAGGGCCTATGGCTACACCTTC. The chain joins TRBV5-5 to TRBJ1-2, with 7 bases matching TRBD1. There are 15 residues in the CDR3. The V and J ends lost 4 bases and 4 bases, in that order; junction bases with no gene match: 10. CDR1 and CDR2 from the germline V gene are SGHKS and YYEKEE (reference sequence).

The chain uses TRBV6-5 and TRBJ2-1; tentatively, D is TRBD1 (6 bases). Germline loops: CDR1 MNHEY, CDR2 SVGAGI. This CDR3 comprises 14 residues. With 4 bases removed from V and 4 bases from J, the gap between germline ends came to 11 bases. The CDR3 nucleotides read TGTGCCAGCAGTTTCCGACAGGTTTACAATGAGCAGTTCTTC. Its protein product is CASSFRQVYNEQFF.

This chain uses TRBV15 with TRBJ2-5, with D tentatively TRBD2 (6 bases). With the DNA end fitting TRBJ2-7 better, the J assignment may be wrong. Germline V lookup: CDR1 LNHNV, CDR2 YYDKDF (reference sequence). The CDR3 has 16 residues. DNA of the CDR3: TGTGCCACCAGCCCCCGCTCCGGGGGTGTTCCCTACGAGCAGTACTTC. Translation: CATSPRSGGVPYEQYF.

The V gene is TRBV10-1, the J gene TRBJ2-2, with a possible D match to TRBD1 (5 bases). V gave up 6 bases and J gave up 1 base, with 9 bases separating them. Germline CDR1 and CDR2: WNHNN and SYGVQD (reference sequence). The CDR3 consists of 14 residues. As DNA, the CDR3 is TGCGCCAGCAGGAAGGGGCAGAACACCGGGGAGCTGTTTTTT. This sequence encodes CASRKGQNTGELFF.

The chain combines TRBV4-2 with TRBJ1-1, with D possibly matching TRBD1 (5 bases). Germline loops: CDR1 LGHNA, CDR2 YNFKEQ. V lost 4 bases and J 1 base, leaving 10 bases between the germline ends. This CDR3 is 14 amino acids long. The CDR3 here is CASSLTGSNTEAFF. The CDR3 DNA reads TGTGCCAGCAGCCTAACAGGTTCGAACACTGAAGCTTTCTTT.

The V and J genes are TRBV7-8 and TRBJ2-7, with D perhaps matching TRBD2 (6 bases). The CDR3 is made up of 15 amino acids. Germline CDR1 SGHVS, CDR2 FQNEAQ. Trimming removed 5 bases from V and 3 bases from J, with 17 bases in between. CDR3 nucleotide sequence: TGTGCCAGCAGCGTCGGACCGGGGGAGCTCTACGAGCAGTACTTC. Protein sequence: CASSVGPGELYEQYF.

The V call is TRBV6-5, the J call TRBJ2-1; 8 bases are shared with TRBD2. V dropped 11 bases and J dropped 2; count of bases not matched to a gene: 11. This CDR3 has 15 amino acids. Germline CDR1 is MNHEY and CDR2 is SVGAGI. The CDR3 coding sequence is TGTGCCCCCAGCGGGGGAGAAAGGCCCTACAATGAGCAGTTCTTC. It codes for CAPSGGERPYNEQFF.

CDR3 amino acids: CAWTQGALRGQYF. For the CDR3, the DNA is TGTGCCTGGACCCAGGGGGCCTTAAGGGGGCAGTACTTC. The chain uses TRBV30 and TRBJ2-7; 8 bases map to TRBD1. Unmatched junction bases numbered 11, after V lost 4 bases and J lost 9 bases. CDR3 length: 13 residues. From germline, CDR1 is GTSNPN and CDR2 SVGIG (reference sequence). Variable domain in full (rest from reference TRBV30 and TRBJ2-7): SQTIHQWPATLVQPVGSPLSLECTVEGTSNPNLYWYRQAAGRGLQLLFYSVGIGQISSEVPQNLSASRPQDRQFILSSKKLLLSDSGFYLCAWTQGALRGQYFGPGTRLTVT.